A selection of T cell receptor beta chains follows, all from one sample in a study of T cell changes during pregnancy in multiple sclerosis. Sequenced by immunoSEQ multiplex PCR; TCRdb stores in-frame clones only, minus some. The sample holds about 49,000 clones; 80% to 95% are singletons and the top ten take 0.95% to 1%. Specimen: peripheral blood, collected after pregnancy. All receptors come from a female donor with multiple sclerosis, enrolled in a pregnancy study. Both conserved end residues are part of each CDR3. Fields, in order: clone size, J gene, V gene, CDR3 protein. A clone size is listed for some rows: how often the clone was seen (once, few, many), or a class if it is expanded.

clone size: .
J gene: TRBJ1-1
V gene: TRBV11-2
CDR3 protein: CASSLDRLERFTF

clone size: .
J gene: TRBJ2-7
V gene: TRBV15
CDR3 protein: CATSGGTSSYEQYF

clone size: .
J gene: TRBJ2-6
V gene: TRBV6-4
CDR3 protein: CASSNTRTDGANVLTF

clone size: .
J gene: TRBJ2-2
V gene: TRBV30
CDR3 protein: CAWSHGGELFF

clone size: .
J gene: TRBJ2-5
V gene: TRBV5-1
CDR3 protein: CASSFAQETQYF

clone size: .
J gene: TRBJ1-1
V gene: TRBV19
CDR3 protein: CASSLGGPRTEAFF

clone size: .
J gene: TRBJ1-3
V gene: TRBV7-2
CDR3 protein: CASLNLARGNTIYF

clone size: .
J gene: TRBJ1-2
V gene: TRBV19
CDR3 protein: CASSIYSDGYTF

clone size: .
J gene: TRBJ1-1
V gene: TRBV4-2
CDR3 protein: CASSQGVVAGGNTEAFF

clone size: .
J gene: TRBJ1-6
V gene: TRBV5-6
CDR3 protein: CASSLGDSYNSPLHF

clone size: .
J gene: TRBJ1-3
V gene: TRBV6-1
CDR3 protein: CASSAGGNTIYF

clone size: .
J gene: TRBJ2-2
V gene: TRBV6-5
CDR3 protein: CASSWDSLNTGELFF

clone size: .
J gene: TRBJ1-2
V gene: TRBV6-5
CDR3 protein: CASALSLQGHGYTF

clone size: .
J gene: TRBJ1-6
V gene: TRBV9
CDR3 protein: CASSAPRGLLNSPLHF

clone size: .
J gene: TRBJ2-7
V gene: TRBV4-2
CDR3 protein: CASSPRQGTTSLSYEQYF

clone size: .
J gene: TRBJ1-3
V gene: TRBV5-4
CDR3 protein: CASTMGQGRSGNTIYF

clone size: .
J gene: TRBJ1-2
V gene: TRBV30
CDR3 protein: CAWSSTGERGYTF

clone size: .
J gene: TRBJ2-1
V gene: TRBV13
CDR3 protein: CASSLGLGTAKGDEQFF

clone size: .
J gene: TRBJ2-1
V gene: TRBV5-1
CDR3 protein: CASSSGLAGGWSYNEQFF

clone size: .
J gene: TRBJ1-6
V gene: TRBV4-1
CDR3 protein: CASTGVSYNSPLHF

clone size: .
J gene: TRBJ2-7
V gene: TRBV7-6
CDR3 protein: CASSKLAGGYEQYF

clone size: .
J gene: TRBJ2-7
V gene: TRBV6-1
CDR3 protein: CASTIRGRSSYEQYF

clone size: .
J gene: TRBJ2-7
V gene: TRBV7-9
CDR3 protein: CASSHPGLAPYEQYF

clone size: .
J gene: TRBJ1-2
V gene: TRBV5-5
CDR3 protein: CASSLAGRVYGYTF

clone size: .
J gene: TRBJ2-2
V gene: TRBV4-1
CDR3 protein: CASSQRPGSGGDSQLFF

clone size: .
J gene: TRBJ1-4
V gene: TRBV6-4
CDR3 protein: CASSEGGENEKLFF

clone size: once
J gene: TRBJ2-7
V gene: TRBV5-1
CDR3 protein: CASSAGYEQYF

clone size: .
J gene: TRBJ2-7
V gene: TRBV6-6
CDR3 protein: CASTYTGGRQTYEQYF

clone size: .
J gene: TRBJ2-6
V gene: TRBV11-2
CDR3 protein: CASSRGDRPSGANVLTF

clone size: .
J gene: TRBJ2-3
V gene: TRBV27
CDR3 protein: CASAGSASGGADTQYF

clone size: .
J gene: TRBJ2-1
V gene: TRBV9
CDR3 protein: CASSGRTASYNEQFF

clone size: once
J gene: TRBJ2-2
V gene: TRBV7-3
CDR3 protein: CASSQYHGQTVTSGELTGELFF

clone size: .
J gene: TRBJ2-3
V gene: TRBV11-1
CDR3 protein: CASSPPPGQGEDTQYF

clone size: .
J gene: TRBJ2-5
V gene: TRBV30
CDR3 protein: CAWSVVKTQYF

clone size: .
J gene: TRBJ2-5
V gene: TRBV5-4
CDR3 protein: CASSLGTSKETQYF

clone size: .
J gene: TRBJ2-2
V gene: TRBV14
CDR3 protein: CASSQEQGYGELFF

clone size: .
J gene: TRBJ1-3
V gene: TRBV12-5
CDR3 protein: CASGLVSVRDGNTIYF

clone size: .
J gene: TRBJ1-2
V gene: TRBV18
CDR3 protein: CASSPITVEGYTF

clone size: .
J gene: TRBJ2-7
V gene: TRBV7-2
CDR3 protein: CASSTEALSYEQYF

clone size: .
J gene: TRBJ2-7
V gene: TRBV6-1
CDR3 protein: CASSATRQGGNEQYF

clone size: .
J gene: TRBJ1-1
V gene: TRBV6-6
CDR3 protein: CASSYTGKQAEAFF